This TCR beta chain stems from a study of T cell repertoires in cytomegalovirus infection. Overall study: Indications came from public TCR beta signatures; they pointed to CMV infection and to a matching HLA type.

As concerns this clonotype: Its antigen is unidentified.

In TCRdb, the reads were re-called with MiXCR into one record per CDR3 protein. This sample has approximately 500,000 distinct CDR3 sequences, with about 11% found just once. Trimming took 2 bases from V and 0 from J, leaving 14 bases between them. The CDR3 totals 17 residues. CDR1 is SNHLY, CDR2 FYNNEI, per germline. The study, taken as a whole, reports: Cumulative public TCR beta family frequency identified CMV carriers with the relevant HLA. Predominance within the ex vivo response was attributable to HLA-C-restricted CMV-specific TCR beta clonotypes.

This receptor was taken from a human donor in good health (CMV status not recorded). Some clones in this sample may be carry-over from other donors' samples. The sample comprised PBMCs. The chain employs TRBV2 and TRBJ2-1; D gene uncertain. The CDR3 sequence is CASSEKAYASSYNEQFF. In DNA, the CDR3 is TGTGCCAGCAGTGAAAAGGCCTACGCGAGCTCCTACAATGAGCAGTTCTTC.